These T cell receptor beta chains were read from a single sample in a study of T cells in Graves' hyperthyroidism and ophthalmopathy. One entry per CDR3 protein results from TCRdb running MiXCR on the multiplex PCR reads. This sample has nearly 600,000 distinct CDR3 sequences; around 13% occur once, and the top ten carry approximately 5.7%. Sequencing input: blood. The receptors derive from a woman between 25 and 40 years old with Graves' hyperthyroidism that later progressed to Graves' ophthalmopathy. The CDR3 runs from the conserved cysteine through the conserved F or W. The D gene is left open where the match is weak. Rows may omit the clone size; those that give it use once, few, many or a size class.

clone_size v_call d_call cdr3_aa
many TRBV7-2 NA CASSPGRLLQRQETQYF
many TRBV19 NA CASSASRVRETQYF
NA TRBV20-1 TRBD2 CSARDLGLADTGTQYF
few TRBV15 TRBD2 CATSRAWTSGSLEQYF
many TRBV29-1 NA CSVEAGQGITDGYTF
many TRBV6-2/TRBV6-3 NA CASSYVGETQYF
once TRBV11-2 NA CASSLVDRAPASGNVYEQYF
NA TRBV30 NA CAWSVVGSGANVLTF
NA TRBV7-2 NA CASSEARSYEQFF
NA TRBV18 NA CASSPSQGLNEQFF
many TRBV6-1 NA CASTRTVNQPQHF
many TRBV11-3 TRBD2 CASSLEAGAGELFF
many TRBV6-1 TRBD1 CASRIDRGLPPNYGYTF
few TRBV5-1 NA CASSWAEISYNEQFF
NA TRBV20-1 NA CSAGRDTAEFTYF
NA TRBV27 TRBD1 CASSFYGTGRTEAFF
many TRBV7-9 TRBD1 CASRRTGSWETQYF
few TRBV7-3 NA CASSSPWDKPNVAGELFF
many TRBV29-1 NA CSVVGALGEQYF
many TRBV28 NA CASSMGRVQETQYF
many TRBV3-1 NA CASSQVEGETGELFF
many TRBV13 NA CASSLRVPMREQYF
few TRBV20-1 TRBD2 CSARGVAGLAANTGELFF
many TRBV7-2 TRBD2 CASSLAGTSESYEQYF
many TRBV20-1 NA CSAFAGAVEAFF
few TRBV6-1 TRBD1 CASSHRGEKLFF
many TRBV7-2 TRBD1 CASNLAGQGAEQFF
many TRBV11-2 TRBD2 CASSRTSGEIYEQYF
NA TRBV6-5 TRBD2 CASSYGGRKDTQYF
many TRBV2 TRBD1 CASRDRTNTEAFF
many TRBV28 TRBD1 CASSTGQSYGYTF
many TRBV2 NA CASRRLTSGQETQYF
few TRBV25-1 TRBD2 CASSMTSGWEQYF
NA TRBV3-1 TRBD2 CASSQVGTSGRNEQFF
few TRBV4-2 NA CASSLERGNYEQYF